This TCR beta chain was captured by sequencing in a study of shared clonotypes between healthy human individuals. Here immunoSEQ multiplex PCR was the method, and the copy in TCRdb shows in-frame clones only, minus some. The table lists roughly 1,800,000 clones, less than 95% of them singletons. V dropped 7 bases and J dropped 2 bases, with 16 bases sitting between them. The germline V gene encodes CDR1 WSHSY and CDR2 SAAADI. The CDR3 is 15 residues long. The naive CD8 subset, CD45RO-negative cells positively selected for CCR7, excluded terminally differentiated effector memory CD45RA+ cells. The rearrangement uses TRBV10-2 and TRBJ2-3; possibly TRBD2 for D (6 bases). This TCR derives from a man aged 18-30 years in good health. The sequenced sample was naive CD8+ T cells sorted from blood. DNA for the CDR3: TGCGCCAGCACCACACCGGGACTTCCCACAGATACGCAGTATTTT. This encodes CASTTPGLPTDTQYF.